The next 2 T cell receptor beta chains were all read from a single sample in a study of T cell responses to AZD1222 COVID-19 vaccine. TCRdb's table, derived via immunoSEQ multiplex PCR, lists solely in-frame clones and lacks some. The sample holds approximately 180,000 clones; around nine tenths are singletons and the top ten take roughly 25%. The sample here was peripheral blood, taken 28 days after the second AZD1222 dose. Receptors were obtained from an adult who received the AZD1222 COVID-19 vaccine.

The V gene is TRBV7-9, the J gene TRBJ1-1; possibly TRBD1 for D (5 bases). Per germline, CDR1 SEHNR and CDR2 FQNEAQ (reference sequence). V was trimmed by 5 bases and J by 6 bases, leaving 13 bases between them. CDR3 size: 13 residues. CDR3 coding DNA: TGTGCCAGCAGCAAGAGCGGAGGGGCTGAAGCTTTCTTT. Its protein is CASSKSGGAEAFF.

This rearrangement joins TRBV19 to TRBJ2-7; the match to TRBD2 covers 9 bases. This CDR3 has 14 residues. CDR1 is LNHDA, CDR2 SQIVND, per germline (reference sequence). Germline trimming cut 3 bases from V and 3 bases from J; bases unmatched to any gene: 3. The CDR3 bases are TGTGCCAGTAGTATGAGAGCGGGAGGCTACGAGCAGTACTTC. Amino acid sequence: CASSMRAGGYEQYF.